Below are 12 T cell receptor beta chains sequenced from a single sample in a study of shared clonotypes between healthy human individuals. Libraries were prepared by immunoSEQ multiplex PCR; TCRdb keeps only in-frame clonotypes and omits some of them. The repertoire holds over 2 million clones, with around 90% as singletons. Sequenced material: naive CD4+ T cells from PBMCs. The subset was: CD45RA+ positively selected. These receptors came from a man younger than 35 in good health. Some clones in this sample may be carry-over from other donors' samples.

The J gene is TRBJ2-7, the V gene TRBV6-5; 8 nucleotides line up with TRBD2. Per the germline V gene, CDR1 is MNHEY and CDR2 is SVGAGI. The junction had 8 bases not matched to a gene; V was cut back by 4 bases and J by 3 bases. This CDR3 is 15 amino acids long. CDR3 residues: CASSSMGLGGYEQYF. CDR3 sequence (DNA): TGTGCCAGCAGTTCCATGGGACTAGGGGGCTACGAGCAGTACTTC.

The J gene is TRBJ2-7, the V gene TRBV7-9; no reliable D call. This CDR3 is 12 amino acids long. V was trimmed by 5 bases and J by 3 bases, leaving 8 bases between them. Germline lookup yields CDR1 SEHNR and CDR2 FQNEAQ (reference sequence). The CDR3 nucleotides are TGTGCCAGCAGCATGGGCAGCTACGAGCAGTACTTC. The encoded protein is CASSMGSYEQYF. The whole variable domain, remainder taken from reference TRBV7-9 and TRBJ2-7, is DTGVSQNPRHKITKRGQNVTFRCDPISEHNRLYWYRQTLGQGPEFLTYFQNEAQLEKSRLLSDRFSAERPKGSFSTLEIQRTEQGDSAMYLCASSMGSYEQYFGPGTRLTVT.

About this clone itself: Additional DNA sequences in this sample encode the identical CDR3. The genes are TRBV5-1 and TRBJ2-3, with D possibly being TRBD2 (5 bases). The germline V gene encodes CDR1 SGHRS and CDR2 YFSETQ. The CDR3 totals 15 residues. V dropped 0 bases and J dropped 4 bases, with 12 bases sitting between them. CDR3 sequence (DNA): TGCGCCAGCAGCTTGGTATCGGGAAGCGCAGATACGCAGTATTTT. It yields the protein CASSLVSGSADTQYF.

The V call is TRBV10-2, the J call TRBJ1-4; 10 bases fit TRBD1. Per germline, CDR1 WSHSY and CDR2 SAAADI. V trimming: 5 bases; J trimming: 6 bases; junction bases outside the gene matches: 6. This CDR3 is 15 amino acids long. CDR3 nucleotide sequence: TGCGCCAGCAGTTCCGGGACAGGGGCGGATGAAAAACTGTTTTTT. This sequence encodes CASSSGTGADEKLFF.

The chain combines TRBV19 with TRBJ1-1, with D possibly being TRBD1 (5 bases). The CDR3 totals 14 residues. The germline gives CDR1 LNHDA, CDR2 SQIVND (reference sequence). Trimming cost V 5 bases and J 4 bases, with 14 bases left between them. CDR3 loop: CASSRLGGGTEAFF. CDR3 sequence (DNA): TGTGCCAGTAGTCGGCTGGGGGGAGGCACTGAAGCTTTCTTT.

The V and J genes are TRBV27 and TRBJ2-1; 10 bases align to TRBD2. V dropped 3 bases and J dropped 6; count of bases not matched to a gene: 5. The CDR3 runs 15 residues. Germline-derived CDR1 and CDR2 are MNHEY and SMNVEV (reference sequence). In DNA form, the CDR3 reads TGTGCCAGCAGTTTCGAAGCGGGAGGGGGCAATGAGCAGTTCTTC. It codes for CASSFEAGGGNEQFF.

Only a few counts were recorded for this clone. This chain joins TRBV6-5 and TRBJ1-2; possible D gene TRBD1, 6 bases. The V gene lost 8 bases and the J gene lost 5 bases, with 18 bases spanning the gap. Looked up from germline, CDR1 is MNHEY and CDR2 is SVGAGI. The length of the CDR3 is 14 residues. CDR3 sequence (DNA): TGTGCCAGCGGCACGCGAGAGACAGGATATGGCTACACCTTC. Its protein is CASGTRETGYGYTF.

This clone was found once. The chain uses TRBV10-3 and TRBJ1-4; 7 bases align to TRBD1. Germline assignment: CDR1 ENHRY and CDR2 SYGVKD. The CDR3 is 15 residues long. The junction had 3 bases not matched to a gene; V was cut back by 3 bases and J by 2 bases. The CDR3 DNA follows: TGTGCCATCAGTGACCTGGGACAGACTAATGAAAAACTGTTTTTT. Amino acid sequence: CAISDLGQTNEKLFF.

V and J are TRBV2 and TRBJ1-4; weak D call: TRBD1 (6 bases). The V end was cut by 6 bases, the J end by 0 bases, with 11 bases between. Germline CDR1 SNHLY, CDR2 FYNNEI. The CDR3 loop spans 15 amino acids. The CDR3 DNA follows: TGTGCCAGCAGGAGGGACACCGCAACTAATGAAAAACTGTTTTTT. It translates to CASRRDTATNEKLFF.

The chain joins TRBV4-2 to TRBJ2-3; either TRBD1 or TRBD2 may fit D (5 bases each). In germline, CDR1 is LGHNA, CDR2 YNFKEQ. Trimming removed 2 bases from V and 3 bases from J, with 12 bases in between. This CDR3 is 15 amino acids long. The CDR3 spells CASSQREGITDTQYF. The CDR3 region has the DNA TGTGCCAGCAGCCAACGAGAGGGGATAACAGATACGCAGTATTTT.

Comments on this clone: The junction shows a germline mismatch at one end, possibly a read error. This rearrangement joins TRBV2 to TRBJ2-7; 9 bases are a match to TRBD2. Germline V gene lookup returns CDR1 SNHLY and CDR2 FYNNEI. This CDR3 spans 14 amino acids. CDR3 sequence reads: CASRPTSGAYRCNF. CDR3 DNA: TGTGCCAGCAGGCCGACTAGCGGAGCTTATCGGTGTAACTTC.

The chain has TRBV6-6 and TRBJ2-5, with 9 bases that match TRBD2. Trimming cost V 6 bases and J 7 bases; bases outside gene matches: 12. The CDR3 loop spans 15 amino acids. From germline, CDR1 is MNHNY and CDR2 SVGAGI (reference sequence). Written as DNA, the CDR3 is TGTGCCAGCAGCTATCGGGCGGGAGGGGAAGGGACCCAGTACTTC. It yields the protein CASSYRAGGEGTQYF.